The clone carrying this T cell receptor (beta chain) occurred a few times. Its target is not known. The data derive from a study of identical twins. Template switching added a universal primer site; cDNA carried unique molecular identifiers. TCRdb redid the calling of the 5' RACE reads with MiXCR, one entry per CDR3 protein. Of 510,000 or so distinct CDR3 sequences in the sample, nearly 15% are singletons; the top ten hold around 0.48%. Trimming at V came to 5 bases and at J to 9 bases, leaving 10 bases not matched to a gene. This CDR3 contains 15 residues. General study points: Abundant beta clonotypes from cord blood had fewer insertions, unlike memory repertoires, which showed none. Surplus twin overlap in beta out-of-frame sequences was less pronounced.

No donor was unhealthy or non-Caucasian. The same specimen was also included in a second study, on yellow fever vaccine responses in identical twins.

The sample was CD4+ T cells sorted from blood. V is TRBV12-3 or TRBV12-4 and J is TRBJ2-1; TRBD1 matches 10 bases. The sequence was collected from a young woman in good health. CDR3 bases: TGTGCCAGCAGTCCTAGGGGACAGGGGAAGGGTGAGCAGTTCTTC. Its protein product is CASSPRGQGKGEQFF.